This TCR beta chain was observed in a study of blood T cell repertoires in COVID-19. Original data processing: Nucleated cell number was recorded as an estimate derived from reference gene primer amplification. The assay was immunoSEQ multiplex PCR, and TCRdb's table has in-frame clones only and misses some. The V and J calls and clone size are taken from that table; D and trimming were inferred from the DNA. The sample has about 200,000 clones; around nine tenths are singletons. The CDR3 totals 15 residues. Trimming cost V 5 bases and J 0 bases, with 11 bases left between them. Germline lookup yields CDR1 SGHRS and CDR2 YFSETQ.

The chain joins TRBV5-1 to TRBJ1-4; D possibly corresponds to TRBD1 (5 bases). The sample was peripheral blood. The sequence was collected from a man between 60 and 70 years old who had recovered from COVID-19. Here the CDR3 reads CASRPRTSTNEKLFF. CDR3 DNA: TGCGCCAGCAGACCACGGACATCAACTAATGAAAAACTGTTTTTT.